Listed below are T cell receptor beta chains from one sample, sequenced in a study of blood T cell repertoires in COVID-19. Generated by immunoSEQ multiplex PCR, the TCRdb table keeps only in-frame clones and is missing some. The data contain some 200,000 clones, under 90% of them singletons. The sequencing input was peripheral blood. The receptors come from a man aged 50 to 59 with acute or convalescent COVID-19. CDR3s include the opening cysteine and the closing phenylalanine or tryptophan.

>TRBV9
CASSEHGGPNTEAFF
>TRBV3-1/TRBV3-2
CASSLSGTRVDNEQFF
>TRBV7-3
CASSPAGGETQYF
>TRBV25-1
CASSPSPVRYGYTF
>TRBV2
CASSVGQEDGYTF
>TRBV5-1
CASSLTPVNTGELFF
>TRBV19
CASSLGQGQETQYF
>TRBV6-6
CASMDRGFGNTIYF
>TRBV6-5
CASSKPMTGNTEAFF
>TRBV9
CASSDGGARYGYTF
>TRBV7-2
CASSQQGYEQYF
>TRBV13
CASSSTGTGAYEQYF
>TRBV19
CASSIPDRGPFKPQHF
>TRBV2
CASTVYSNQPQHF
>TRBV29-1
CSVFHLPISSSYNEQFF
>TRBV6-2/TRBV6-3
CASSYTDRDQPQHF
>TRBV19
CASSIGTSGGNEQFF
>TRBV18
CASSPTGDQPQHF
>TRBV4-2
CASSQGAAGNRDEQFF
>TRBV6-6
CASSQGGRGLSYEQYF
>TRBV7-9
CASSFQEYNEQFF
>TRBV25-1
CASSVSGGQGGYTF
>TRBV13
CASGERWQSKNTGELFF
>TRBV29-1
CSAGQGTSGNTIYF
>TRBV14
CASSRNIGGADTQYF
>TRBV4-2
CASSQRGGQGLRANYGYTF
>TRBV11-2
CASSPPGAGDGEQYF
>TRBV19
CASSTRNRGLGYTF
>TRBV7-7
CASSLGTSRTGELFF
>TRBV18
CASSPATGGRQPQHF
>TRBV7-9
CASSRSDYGYTF
>TRBV18
CASSPAGQVVSYGQYF
>TRBV27
CASSLSTSGGAWETQYF
>TRBV19
CASSPAGSNQPQHF
>TRBV19
CASSPGTATTEAFF
>TRBV5-8
CASSLGISPSEQYF
>TRBV7-8
CASSPLGQDYAEAFF
>TRBV6-2/TRBV6-3
CASSSRRQGSFNEQFF
>TRBV2
CASTPGQGWAKQYF
>TRBV5-5
CAGHRGPEGSPLHF
>TRBV6-5
CASSSTGGSNQPQHF
>TRBV7-8
CASSPLVEDNTEAFF